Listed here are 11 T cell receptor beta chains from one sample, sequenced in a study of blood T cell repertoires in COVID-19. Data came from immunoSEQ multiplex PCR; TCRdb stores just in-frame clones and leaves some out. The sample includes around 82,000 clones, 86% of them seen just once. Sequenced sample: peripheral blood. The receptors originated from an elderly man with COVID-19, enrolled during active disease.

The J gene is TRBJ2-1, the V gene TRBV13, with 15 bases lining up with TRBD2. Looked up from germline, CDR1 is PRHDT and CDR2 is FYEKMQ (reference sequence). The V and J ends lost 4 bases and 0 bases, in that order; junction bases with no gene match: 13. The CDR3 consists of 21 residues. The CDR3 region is CASSSSRGLAGGDSSYNEQFF. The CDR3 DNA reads TGTGCCAGCAGCTCCTCCCGGGGACTAGCGGGGGGCGATAGCTCCTACAATGAGCAGTTCTTC.

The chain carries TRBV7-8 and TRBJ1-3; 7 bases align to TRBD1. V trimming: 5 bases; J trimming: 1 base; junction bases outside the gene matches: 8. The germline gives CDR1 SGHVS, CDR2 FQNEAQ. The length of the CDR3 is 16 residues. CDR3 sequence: CASSPDRATSGNTIYF. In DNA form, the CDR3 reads TGTGCCAGCAGCCCCGACAGGGCTACGTCTGGAAACACCATATATTTT.

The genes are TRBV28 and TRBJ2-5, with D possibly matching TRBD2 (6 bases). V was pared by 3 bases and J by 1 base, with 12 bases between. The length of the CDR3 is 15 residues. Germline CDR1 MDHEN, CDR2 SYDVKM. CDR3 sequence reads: CASSLGGATQETQYF. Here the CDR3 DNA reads TGTGCCAGCAGTTTGGGCGGGGCGACCCAAGAGACCCAGTACTTC.

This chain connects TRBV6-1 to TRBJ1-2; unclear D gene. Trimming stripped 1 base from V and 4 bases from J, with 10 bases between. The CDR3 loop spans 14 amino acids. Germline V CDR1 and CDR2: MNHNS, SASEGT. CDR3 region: CASSEGVYTYGYTF. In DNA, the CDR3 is TGTGCCAGCAGTGAAGGCGTGTATACCTATGGCTACACCTTC.

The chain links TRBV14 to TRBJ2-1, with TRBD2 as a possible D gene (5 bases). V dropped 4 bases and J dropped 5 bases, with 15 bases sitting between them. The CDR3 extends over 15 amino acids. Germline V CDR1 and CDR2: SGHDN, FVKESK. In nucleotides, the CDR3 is TGTGCCAGCAGCCCCACACTAGGCCCGAACAATGAGCAGTTCTTC. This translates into CASSPTLGPNNEQFF.

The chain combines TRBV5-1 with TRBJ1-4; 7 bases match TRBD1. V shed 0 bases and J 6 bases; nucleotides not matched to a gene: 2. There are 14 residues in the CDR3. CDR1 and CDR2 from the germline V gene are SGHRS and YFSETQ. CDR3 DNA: TGCGCCAGCAGCTTGGGAGGGGGCGATGAAAAACTGTTTTTT. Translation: CASSLGGGDEKLFF.

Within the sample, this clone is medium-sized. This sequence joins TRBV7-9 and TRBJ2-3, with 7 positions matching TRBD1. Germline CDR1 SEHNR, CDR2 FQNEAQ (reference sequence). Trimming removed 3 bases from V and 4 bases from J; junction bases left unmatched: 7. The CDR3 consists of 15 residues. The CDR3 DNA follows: TGTGCCAGCAGCTTCGGGCAGGGGGACGCAGATACGCAGTATTTT. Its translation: CASSFGQGDADTQYF.

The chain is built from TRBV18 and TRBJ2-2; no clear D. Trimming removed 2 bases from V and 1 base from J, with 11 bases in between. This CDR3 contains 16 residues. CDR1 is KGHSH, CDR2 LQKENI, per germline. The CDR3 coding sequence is TGTGCCAGCTCACCATTAACATCCTTGAACACCGGGGAGCTGTTTTTT. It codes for CASSPLTSLNTGELFF.

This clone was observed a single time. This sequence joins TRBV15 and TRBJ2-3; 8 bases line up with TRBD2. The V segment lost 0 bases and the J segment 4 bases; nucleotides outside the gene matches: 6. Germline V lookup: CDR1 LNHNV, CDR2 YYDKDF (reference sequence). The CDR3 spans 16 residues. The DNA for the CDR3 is TGTGCCACCAGCAGAGATCCAGCGGGGGCGTCAGATACGCAGTATTTT. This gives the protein CATSRDPAGASDTQYF.

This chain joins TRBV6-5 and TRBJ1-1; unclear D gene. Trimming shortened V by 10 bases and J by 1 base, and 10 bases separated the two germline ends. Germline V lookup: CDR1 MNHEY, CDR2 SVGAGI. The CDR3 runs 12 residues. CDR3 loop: CATLGRNTEAFF. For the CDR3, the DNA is TGTGCCACCCTGGGCCGGAACACTGAAGCTTTCTTT.

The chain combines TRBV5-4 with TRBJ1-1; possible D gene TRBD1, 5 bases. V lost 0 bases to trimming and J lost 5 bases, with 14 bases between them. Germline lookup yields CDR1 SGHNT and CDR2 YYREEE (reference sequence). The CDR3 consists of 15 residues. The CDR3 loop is CASSLAGDFGTEAFF. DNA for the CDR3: TGTGCCAGCAGCTTGGCCGGGGACTTCGGGACTGAAGCTTTCTTT.